These 21 T cell receptor beta chains came from one sample sequenced in a study of CXCR3-negative and CXCR3-positive naive CD8 T cells. The study made its TRB cDNA libraries by 5' RACE, adding UMI labels. TCRdb re-called the 5' RACE reads and gives one entry per CDR3 protein, without DNA. This sample contains about 89,000 distinct CDR3 sequences. Findings and limits, study-wide: In CXCR3-positive naive cells, the TRB CDR3s were more hydrophobic than in CXCR3-negative naive cells.

Their recognized antigens are unknown. The sequenced sample consisted of naive CXCR3+ CD8+ T cells from blood. The sample's subset: CD45RO-CCR7+CD27+CD95- naive CD8+ T cells expressing CXCR3 (TNR3+). Receptors originate from a human donor in good health. Some clones in this sample may be carry-over from other donors' samples.

The V gene is TRBV7-9, the J gene TRBJ1-2; TCRdb proposes TRBD1, but this gene call is untestable without DNA. The CDR3 loop spans 15 amino acids. Germline V CDR1 and CDR2: SEHNR, FQNEAQ (reference sequence). The CDR3 reads CASSQSGVPNYGYTF.

This chain connects TRBV29-1 to TRBJ2-5. Germline V gives CDR1 SQVTM, CDR2 ANQGSEA. The CDR3 sequence is 12 residues long. The CDR3 here is CSVLSGKETQYF.

V usage is TRBV7-6 and J usage is TRBJ2-3; TCRdb's assignment of TRBD1 cannot be checked, as there is no DNA. CDR1 and CDR2 from the germline V gene are SGHVS and FNYEAQ. The CDR3 covers 14 residues. The CDR3: CASRKGVGPDTQYF.

The chain recombines TRBV30 with TRBJ2-3. In germline, CDR1 is GTSNPN, CDR2 SVGIG (reference sequence). CDR3 length equals 13 residues. CDR3 in amino acids: CAWSGVSSDTQYF.

V and J are TRBV7-8 and TRBJ2-7; no DNA is available, so the TRBD2 call from TCRdb remains unchecked. This CDR3 comprises 16 residues. Per the germline V gene, CDR1 is SGHVS and CDR2 is FQNEAQ. The CDR3 protein is CASSKIAGASSYEQYF.

This chain uses TRBV7-2 with TRBJ2-3; the D gene TCRdb calls, TRBD2, cannot be checked with no DNA. The CDR3 is made up of 17 amino acids. CDR1 and CDR2 (germline): SGHTA, FQGNSA. The CDR3 reads CASSVSSGGGATDTQYF.

V is TRBV4-1 and J is TRBJ1-1; TCRdb's assignment of TRBD1 cannot be checked, as there is no DNA. There are 15 residues in the CDR3. In germline, CDR1 is MGHRA, CDR2 YSYEKL. The CDR3 is CASSPKHRGDTEAFF.

This chain links TRBV29-1 with TRBJ2-1. The CDR3 spans 11 residues. The germline CDR1 and CDR2 sequences are SQVTM and ANQGSEA. CDR3 protein: CSVGVTGEQFF.

This chain connects TRBV29-1 to TRBJ1-2; TCRdb's assignment of TRBD1 cannot be checked, as there is no DNA. The germline gives CDR1 SQVTM, CDR2 ANQGSEA. CDR3 length: 15 amino acids. CDR3 in amino acids: CSVEVWQGDNYGYTF.

The chain joins TRBV6-2 or TRBV6-3 to TRBJ1-5; TCRdb's D call, TRBD1, is unchecked because there is no DNA. Germline assignment: CDR1 MNHEY and CDR2 SVGEGT. This CDR3 has 17 residues. The CDR3 here is CASSFSNRESSNQPQHF.

V is TRBV20-1 and J is TRBJ2-7. Germline values: CDR1 DFQATT, CDR2 SNEGSKA (reference sequence). This CDR3 has 14 amino acids. The CDR3 protein is CSASGLSSSYEQYF.

The chain combines TRBV4-2 with TRBJ2-3; TCRdb's D call of TRBD2 is untestable without DNA. The CDR3 has 14 residues. Germline CDR1 is LGHNA and CDR2 is YNFKEQ. Here the CDR3 reads CASEEALRTDTQYF.

The chain is built from TRBV23-1 and TRBJ2-5; the D gene TCRdb calls, TRBD2, cannot be checked with no DNA. TRBV23-1 is recorded as an ORF, its role being uncertain. CDR3 size: 17 residues. CDR3: CASSQRLAGAFRETQYF.

J is TRBJ2-5 and V is TRBV15. The length of the CDR3 is 12 residues. Germline-derived CDR1 and CDR2 are LNHNV and YYDKDF (reference sequence). CDR3 region: CATHSIGETQYF.

The genes are TRBV25-1 and TRBJ2-7; the D call from TCRdb, TRBD1, cannot be confirmed without DNA. CDR3 length equals 13 residues. Germline loops: CDR1 MGHDK, CDR2 SYGVNS. The CDR3: CASSTGGYHEQYF.

J is TRBJ2-7 and V is TRBV4-1; TCRdb calls TRBD1, which cannot be checked without DNA. The germline CDR1 and CDR2 sequences are MGHRA and YSYEKL. The CDR3 loop spans 14 amino acids. CDR3: CASSQGDNSYEQYF.

This chain uses TRBV7-9 with TRBJ1-2. Germline-derived CDR1 and CDR2 are SEHNR and FQNEAQ (reference sequence). The CDR3 contains 14 residues. CDR3 sequence reads: CASSLAGRVDGYTF.

The chain employs TRBV7-3 and TRBJ2-1; TCRdb's D call of TRBD2 is untestable without DNA. This CDR3 contains 16 residues. Germline V gene lookup returns CDR1 SGHTA and CDR2 FQGTGA. CDR3 in amino acids: CASSFGLAGDVNEQFF.

The chain uses TRBV5-1 and TRBJ2-1; the D gene TCRdb calls, TRBD1, cannot be checked with no DNA. Germline V CDR1 and CDR2: SGHRS, YFSETQ. CDR3 length: 17 residues. CDR3 in amino acids: CASSLLMGADNSNEQFF.

This chain links TRBV10-3 with TRBJ2-1; the TCRdb call, TRBD2, lacks DNA for checking. Per the germline V gene, CDR1 is ENHRY and CDR2 is SYGVKD. CDR3 length equals 18 residues. The CDR3 sequence: CAISESRVTSGAYNEQFF.

The chain joins TRBV7-8 to TRBJ2-5; TCRdb outputs TRBD1, but without DNA this stays unchecked. Germline assignment: CDR1 SGHVS and CDR2 FQNEAQ. CDR3 size: 18 residues. The CDR3 loop is CASSFRGSGQGGKKTQYF.